A selection of T cell receptor beta chains follows, all from one sample in a study of long-term antiretroviral therapy in people with HIV. Sequencing used immunoSEQ multiplex PCR; TCRdb keeps in-frame clones, though not all of them. The repertoire holds roughly 35,000 clones, with roughly 85% as singletons. Source: unsorted PBMCs, taken around 3.3 years after starting antiretroviral therapy. The receptor source for this set is a man between 18 and 35 years old with HIV. CDR3s include the opening cysteine and the closing phenylalanine or tryptophan. The order of the fields is J gene, V gene, clone size, D gene, CDR3 DNA, CDR3 protein. D genes are given only for firm matches. The listing skips clone size in some rows; elsewhere it reads once, few, many or a size class.

j_gene: TRBJ2-1; v_gene: TRBV5-4; abundance: .; d_gene: .; CDR3nt: TGTGCCAGCAGCTTGGGACAGCATAATGAGCAGTTCTTC; CDR3aa: CASSLGQHNEQFF
j_gene: TRBJ2-1; v_gene: TRBV6-4; abundance: .; d_gene: .; CDR3nt: TGTGCCAGCAGTGAGAGTGGGGGAGATCTCGGCGGTGAGCAGTTCTTC; CDR3aa: CASSESGGDLGGEQFF
j_gene: TRBJ2-3; v_gene: TRBV6-5; abundance: .; d_gene: .; CDR3nt: TGTGCCAGCAGTTACCGGGGGCCGGCTAGCACAGATACGCAGTATTTT; CDR3aa: CASSYRGPASTDTQYF
j_gene: TRBJ2-7; v_gene: TRBV18; abundance: once; d_gene: TRBD1; CDR3nt: TGTGCCAGCTCACCGGACAGGTACGAGCAGTACTTC; CDR3aa: CASSPDRYEQYF
j_gene: TRBJ2-7; v_gene: TRBV5-1; abundance: .; d_gene: .; CDR3nt: TGCGCCAGCAAAACGTCAGGGGATTCCTACGAGCAGTACTTC; CDR3aa: CASKTSGDSYEQYF
j_gene: TRBJ1-1; v_gene: TRBV7-9; abundance: .; d_gene: .; CDR3nt: TGTGCCAGCAGCTCGAGGGTTGAAGCTTTCTTT; CDR3aa: CASSSRVEAFF
j_gene: TRBJ2-2; v_gene: TRBV19; abundance: .; d_gene: TRBD2; CDR3nt: TGTGCCTCGGGGACTAGCGGGCCCCCGTGGACCGGGGAGCTGTTTTTT; CDR3aa: CASGTSGPPWTGELFF
j_gene: TRBJ1-3; v_gene: TRBV28; abundance: few; d_gene: .; CDR3nt: TGTGCCAGCAGGGCCCCAAGCTCTGGAAACACCATATATTTT; CDR3aa: CASRAPSSGNTIYF
j_gene: TRBJ1-2; v_gene: TRBV6-6; abundance: .; d_gene: .; CDR3nt: TGTGCCAGCAGTTACTGGGCAGGGAGTCCCGATGGCTACACCTTC; CDR3aa: CASSYWAGSPDGYTF
j_gene: TRBJ1-2; v_gene: TRBV6-5; abundance: .; d_gene: .; CDR3nt: TGTGCCAGCAGTTACTCAGGAAACTATGGCTACACCTTC; CDR3aa: CASSYSGNYGYTF
j_gene: TRBJ1-1; v_gene: TRBV19; abundance: .; d_gene: TRBD1; CDR3nt: TGTGCCAGTACCTGGGACAGGGGGCGAGCTTTCTTT; CDR3aa: CASTWDRGRAFF
j_gene: TRBJ2-3; v_gene: TRBV19; abundance: .; d_gene: TRBD1; CDR3nt: TGTGCCAGTAGTCCCGGGACAGGGGGCTCAGATACGCAGTATTTT; CDR3aa: CASSPGTGGSDTQYF
j_gene: TRBJ1-2; v_gene: TRBV4-1; abundance: .; d_gene: .; CDR3nt: TGCGCCAGCAGCCCAGAAGGCAGGGGCGTCTATGGCTACACCTTC; CDR3aa: CASSPEGRGVYGYTF
j_gene: TRBJ1-6; v_gene: TRBV7-9; abundance: few; d_gene: .; CDR3nt: TGTGCCAGCAGTCTAAATTCACCCCTCCACTTT; CDR3aa: CASSLNSPLHF
j_gene: TRBJ1-5; v_gene: TRBV19; abundance: .; d_gene: TRBD1; CDR3nt: TGTGCCAGTAGTGGGGGACAGAACCCACATCAGCCCCAGCATTTT; CDR3aa: CASSGGQNPHQPQHF
j_gene: TRBJ1-2; v_gene: TRBV27; abundance: .; d_gene: TRBD1; CDR3nt: TGTGCCAGCAGTCCAAACGCCGACAGGGGAGTCTACACCTTC; CDR3aa: CASSPNADRGVYTF
j_gene: TRBJ2-1; v_gene: TRBV4-3; abundance: .; d_gene: TRBD2; CDR3nt: TGCGCCAGCAGCCAGCACCCTGGTTCGGGGGAGGGAGACAATGAGCAGTTCTTC; CDR3aa: CASSQHPGSGEGDNEQFF
j_gene: TRBJ1-5; v_gene: TRBV6-6; abundance: .; d_gene: .; CDR3nt: TGTGCCAGCAGTACTCACCAAAGCAATCAGCCCCAGCATTTT; CDR3aa: CASSTHQSNQPQHF
j_gene: TRBJ2-7; v_gene: TRBV9; abundance: .; d_gene: .; CDR3nt: TGTGCCAGCAGCGTAGGGGGGGTCTCGGGAGTCTACGAGCAGTACTTC; CDR3aa: CASSVGGVSGVYEQYF
j_gene: TRBJ2-7; v_gene: TRBV6-1; abundance: .; d_gene: TRBD2; CDR3nt: TGTGCCATCTGGGCGGGGGGCTCGTACGAGCAGTACTTC; CDR3aa: CAIWAGGSYEQYF
j_gene: TRBJ1-5; v_gene: TRBV7-8; abundance: .; d_gene: .; CDR3nt: TGTGCCAGCAGCTCCCACAGGGCGGATCAGCCCCAGCATTTT; CDR3aa: CASSSHRADQPQHF
j_gene: TRBJ2-7; v_gene: TRBV7-2; abundance: .; d_gene: .; CDR3nt: TGTGCCAGCAGCTTTAAACACTACCGCTCCTACGAGCAGTACTTC; CDR3aa: CASSFKHYRSYEQYF
j_gene: TRBJ1-1; v_gene: TRBV20-1; abundance: .; d_gene: .; CDR3nt: TGCAGTGCGCAGAGTGAAGCTTTCTTT; CDR3aa: CSAQSEAFF
j_gene: TRBJ2-4; v_gene: TRBV15; abundance: .; d_gene: TRBD1; CDR3nt: TGTGCCACCAGCAGAGGTCGAGGGGACAGGGGCAAAAACATTCAGTACTTC; CDR3aa: CATSRGRGDRGKNIQYF
j_gene: TRBJ1-5; v_gene: TRBV19; abundance: .; d_gene: .; CDR3nt: TGTGCCAGTACCACACCGTGGGGAGAGTGGGGTCAGCCCCAGCATTTT; CDR3aa: CASTTPWGEWGQPQHF
j_gene: TRBJ1-5; v_gene: TRBV27; abundance: once; d_gene: TRBD1; CDR3nt: TGTGCCAGCAGTCCGGGGACAGGTAACCAGCCCCAGCATTTT; CDR3aa: CASSPGTGNQPQHF
j_gene: TRBJ2-1; v_gene: TRBV14; abundance: .; d_gene: .; CDR3nt: TGTGCCAGCAGCCCTTCGACTTTTACCGAGCAGTTCTTC; CDR3aa: CASSPSTFTEQFF
j_gene: TRBJ2-3; v_gene: TRBV7-9; abundance: .; d_gene: .; CDR3nt: TGTGCCAGCAGCGGGGGTCTAGACACGCAGTATTTT; CDR3aa: CASSGGLDTQYF
j_gene: TRBJ2-7; v_gene: TRBV9; abundance: .; d_gene: TRBD1; CDR3nt: TGTGCCAGCAGCGTAGGGACAGGGATAATGTACGAGCAGTACTTC; CDR3aa: CASSVGTGIMYEQYF
j_gene: TRBJ1-1; v_gene: TRBV19; abundance: .; d_gene: .; CDR3nt: TGTGCCAGTAGTATTAATGCGGGAGGGGAGGACATCGGGAACACTGAAGCTTTCTTT; CDR3aa: CASSINAGGEDIGNTEAFF
j_gene: TRBJ2-7; v_gene: TRBV10-3; abundance: .; d_gene: .; CDR3nt: TGTGCCATCAGTGAGGGGTACGAGCAGTACTTC; CDR3aa: CAISEGYEQYF
j_gene: TRBJ1-4; v_gene: TRBV18; abundance: .; d_gene: .; CDR3nt: TGTGCCAGCTCACTTCTTTCCGGGAAGAATGAAAAACTGTTTTTT; CDR3aa: CASSLLSGKNEKLFF
j_gene: TRBJ1-1; v_gene: TRBV6-5; abundance: once; d_gene: .; CDR3nt: TGTGCCAGCACCCGAGACCCGAACACTGAAGCTTTCTTT; CDR3aa: CASTRDPNTEAFF
j_gene: TRBJ2-1; v_gene: TRBV18; abundance: .; d_gene: TRBD1; CDR3nt: TGTGCCAGCTCCGGACAGGGTGGGTCCTACAATGAGCAGTTCTTC; CDR3aa: CASSGQGGSYNEQFF